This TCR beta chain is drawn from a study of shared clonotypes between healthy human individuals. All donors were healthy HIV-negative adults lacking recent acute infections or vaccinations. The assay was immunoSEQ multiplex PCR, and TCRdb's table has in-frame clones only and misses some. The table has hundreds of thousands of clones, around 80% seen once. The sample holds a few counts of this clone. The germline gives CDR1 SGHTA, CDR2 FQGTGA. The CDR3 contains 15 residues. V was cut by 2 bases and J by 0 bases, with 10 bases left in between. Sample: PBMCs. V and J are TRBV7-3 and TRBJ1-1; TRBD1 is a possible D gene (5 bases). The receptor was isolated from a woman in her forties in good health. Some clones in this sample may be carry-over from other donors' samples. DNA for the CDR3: TGTGCCAGCAGCTTAGTACCAGGGATGAACACTGAAGCTTTCTTT. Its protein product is CASSLVPGMNTEAFF.